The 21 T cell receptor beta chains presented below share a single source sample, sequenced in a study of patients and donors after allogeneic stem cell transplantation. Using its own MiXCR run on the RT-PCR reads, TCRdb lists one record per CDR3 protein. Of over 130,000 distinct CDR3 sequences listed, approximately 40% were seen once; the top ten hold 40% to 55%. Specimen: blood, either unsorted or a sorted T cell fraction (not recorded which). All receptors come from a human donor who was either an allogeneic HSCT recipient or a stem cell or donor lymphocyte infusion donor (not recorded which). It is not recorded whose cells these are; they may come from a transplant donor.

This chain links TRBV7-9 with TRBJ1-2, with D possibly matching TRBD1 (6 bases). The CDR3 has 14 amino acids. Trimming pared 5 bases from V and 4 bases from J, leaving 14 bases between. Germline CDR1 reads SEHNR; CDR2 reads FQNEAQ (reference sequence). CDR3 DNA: TGTGCCAGCAGCCCTAAGGGACACGCCTATGGCTACACCTTC. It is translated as CASSPKGHAYGYTF. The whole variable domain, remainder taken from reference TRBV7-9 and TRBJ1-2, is DTGVSQNPRHKITKRGQNVTFRCDPISEHNRLYWYRQTLGQGPEFLTYFQNEAQLEKSRLLSDRFSAERPKGSFSTLEIQRTEQGDSAMYLCASSPKGHAYGYTFGSGTRLTVV.

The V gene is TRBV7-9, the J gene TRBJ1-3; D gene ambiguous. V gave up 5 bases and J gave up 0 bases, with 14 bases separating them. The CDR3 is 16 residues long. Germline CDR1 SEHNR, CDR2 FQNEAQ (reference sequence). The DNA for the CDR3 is TGTGCCAGCAGCCTGTCCGGCAGTTCCTCTGGAAACACCATATATTTT. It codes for CASSLSGSSSGNTIYF.

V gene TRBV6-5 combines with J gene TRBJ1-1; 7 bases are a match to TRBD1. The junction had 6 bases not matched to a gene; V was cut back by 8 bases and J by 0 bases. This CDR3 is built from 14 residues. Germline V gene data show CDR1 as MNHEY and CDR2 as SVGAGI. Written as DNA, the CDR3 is TGTGCCAGCGCCAGGACAGGAATGAACACTGAAGCTTTCTTT. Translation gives CASARTGMNTEAFF.

The CDR3 bases are TGTGCCAGCAGTCCGACAGGGGGCGGTTACAATGAGCAGTTCTTC. It yields the protein CASSPTGGGYNEQFF. The rearrangement links TRBV27 to TRBJ2-1; 10 bases align to TRBD1. The CDR3 totals 15 residues. The germline V gene has CDR1 MNHEY and CDR2 SMNVEV (reference sequence). J was trimmed by 4 bases and V by 5 bases; bases with no gene match: 5.

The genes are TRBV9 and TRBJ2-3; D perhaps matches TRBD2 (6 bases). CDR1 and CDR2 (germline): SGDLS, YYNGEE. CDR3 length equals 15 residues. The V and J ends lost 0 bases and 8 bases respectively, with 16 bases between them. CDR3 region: CASSVDEEAGTTQYF. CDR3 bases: TGTGCCAGCAGCGTAGACGAGGAAGCGGGTACTACGCAGTATTTT.

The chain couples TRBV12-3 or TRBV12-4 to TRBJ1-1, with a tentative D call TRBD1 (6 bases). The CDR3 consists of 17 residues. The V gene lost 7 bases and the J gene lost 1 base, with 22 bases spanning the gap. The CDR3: CASTTGPQGTRNTEAFF. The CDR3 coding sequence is TGTGCCAGCACCACCGGGCCCCAGGGGACGCGGAACACTGAAGCTTTCTTT.

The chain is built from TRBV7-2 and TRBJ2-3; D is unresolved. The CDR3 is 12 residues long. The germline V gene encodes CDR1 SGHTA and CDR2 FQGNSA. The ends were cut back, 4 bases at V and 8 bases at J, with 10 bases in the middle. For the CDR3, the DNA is TGTGCCAGCAGCTGGGCTGGTGGTACGCAGTATTTT. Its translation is CASSWAGGTQYF. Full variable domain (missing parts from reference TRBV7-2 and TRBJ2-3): GAGVSQSPSNKVTEKGKDVELRCDPISGHTALYWYRQSLGQGLEFLIYFQGNSAPDKSGLPSDRFSAERTGGSVSTLTIQRTQQEDSAVYLCASSWAGGTQYFGPGTRLTVL.

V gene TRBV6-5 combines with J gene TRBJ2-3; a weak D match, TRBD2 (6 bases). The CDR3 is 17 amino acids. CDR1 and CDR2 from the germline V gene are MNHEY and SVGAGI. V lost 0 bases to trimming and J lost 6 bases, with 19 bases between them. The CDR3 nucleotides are TGTGCCAGCAGTTACTCGAGATTGAGCGGGTTGGAGGATACGCAGTATTTT. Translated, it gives CASSYSRLSGLEDTQYF.

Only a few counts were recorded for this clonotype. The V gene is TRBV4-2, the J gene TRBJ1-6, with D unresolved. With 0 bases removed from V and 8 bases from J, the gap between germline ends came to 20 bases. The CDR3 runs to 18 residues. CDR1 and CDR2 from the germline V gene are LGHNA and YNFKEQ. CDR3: CASSQDPFPGAGDSPLHF. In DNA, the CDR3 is TGTGCCAGCAGCCAAGACCCATTCCCGGGTGCCGGGGATTCACCCCTCCACTTT.

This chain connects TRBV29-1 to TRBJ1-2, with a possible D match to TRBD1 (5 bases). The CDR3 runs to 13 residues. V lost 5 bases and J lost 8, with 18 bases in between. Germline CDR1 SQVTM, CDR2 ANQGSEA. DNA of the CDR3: TGCAGCGTTAACTGGGACGGGACGGCCGGCTACACCTTC. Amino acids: CSVNWDGTAGYTF.

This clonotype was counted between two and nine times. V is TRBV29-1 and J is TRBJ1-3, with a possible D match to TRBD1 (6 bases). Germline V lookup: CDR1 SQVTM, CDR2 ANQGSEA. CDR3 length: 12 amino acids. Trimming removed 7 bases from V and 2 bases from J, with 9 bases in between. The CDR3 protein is CSARGPGNTIYF. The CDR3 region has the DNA TGCAGCGCCAGGGGACCTGGAAACACCATATATTTT.

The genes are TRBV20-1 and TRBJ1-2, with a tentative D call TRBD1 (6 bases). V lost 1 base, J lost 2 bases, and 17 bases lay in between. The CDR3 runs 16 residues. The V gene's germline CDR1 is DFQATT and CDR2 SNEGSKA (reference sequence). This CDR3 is CSARAFRDRWNYGYTF. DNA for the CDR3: TGCAGTGCTAGAGCTTTCCGCGACAGGTGGAACTATGGCTACACCTTC.

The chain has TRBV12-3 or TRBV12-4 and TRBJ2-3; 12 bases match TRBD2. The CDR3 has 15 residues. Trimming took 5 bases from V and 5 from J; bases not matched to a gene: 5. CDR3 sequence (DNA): TGTGCCAGCAGTCCTAGCGGGGGGGCCCTAGATACGCAGTATTTT. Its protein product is CASSPSGGALDTQYF.

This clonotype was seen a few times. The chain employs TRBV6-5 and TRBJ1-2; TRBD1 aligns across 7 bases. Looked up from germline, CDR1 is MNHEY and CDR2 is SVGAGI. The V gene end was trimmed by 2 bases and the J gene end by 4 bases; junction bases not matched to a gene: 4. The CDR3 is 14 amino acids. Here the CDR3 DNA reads TGTGCCAGCAGTTACGGGGGGACAGCCTATGGCTACACCTTC. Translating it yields CASSYGGTAYGYTF.

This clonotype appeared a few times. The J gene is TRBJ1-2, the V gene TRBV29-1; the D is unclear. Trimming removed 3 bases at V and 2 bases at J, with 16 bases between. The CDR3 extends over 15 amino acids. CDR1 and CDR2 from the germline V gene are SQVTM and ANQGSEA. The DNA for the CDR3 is TGCAGCGTTGATCTCAGGAAAGGCAGGAACTATGGCTACACCTTC. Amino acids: CSVDLRKGRNYGYTF.

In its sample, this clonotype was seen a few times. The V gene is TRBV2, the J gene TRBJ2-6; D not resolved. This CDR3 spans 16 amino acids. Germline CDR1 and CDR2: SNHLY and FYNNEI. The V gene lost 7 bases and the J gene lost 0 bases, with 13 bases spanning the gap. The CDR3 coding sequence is TGTGCCAGCATTGCAGACCCCTACTCTGGGGCCAACGTCCTGACTTTC. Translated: CASIADPYSGANVLTF.

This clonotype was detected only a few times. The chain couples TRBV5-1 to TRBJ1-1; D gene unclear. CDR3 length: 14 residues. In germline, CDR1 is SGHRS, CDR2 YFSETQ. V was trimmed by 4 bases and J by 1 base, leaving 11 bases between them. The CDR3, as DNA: TGCGCCAGCAGCCTTGTCTCAGGGAACACTGAAGCTTTCTTT. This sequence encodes CASSLVSGNTEAFF.

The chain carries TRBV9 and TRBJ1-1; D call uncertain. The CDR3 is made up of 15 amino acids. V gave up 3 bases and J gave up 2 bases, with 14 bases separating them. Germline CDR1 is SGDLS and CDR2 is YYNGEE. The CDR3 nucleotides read TGTGCCAGCAGCGAGGAGGGAGGGCGAAACACTGAAGCTTTCTTT. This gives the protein CASSEEGGRNTEAFF.

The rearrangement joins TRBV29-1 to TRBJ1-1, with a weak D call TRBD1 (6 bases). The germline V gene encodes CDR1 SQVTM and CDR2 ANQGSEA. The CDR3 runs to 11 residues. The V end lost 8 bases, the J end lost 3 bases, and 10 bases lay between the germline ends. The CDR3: CSTGRDTEAFF. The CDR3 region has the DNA TGCAGCACAGGGAGAGACACTGAAGCTTTCTTT.

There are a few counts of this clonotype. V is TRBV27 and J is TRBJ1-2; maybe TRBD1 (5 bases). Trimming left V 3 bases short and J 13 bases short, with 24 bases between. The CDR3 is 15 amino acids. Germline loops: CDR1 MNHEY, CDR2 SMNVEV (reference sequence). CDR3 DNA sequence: TGTGCCAGCAGTTTCCTCAACCCGGGACGGACCCCTCTCACCTTC. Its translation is CASSFLNPGRTPLTF.

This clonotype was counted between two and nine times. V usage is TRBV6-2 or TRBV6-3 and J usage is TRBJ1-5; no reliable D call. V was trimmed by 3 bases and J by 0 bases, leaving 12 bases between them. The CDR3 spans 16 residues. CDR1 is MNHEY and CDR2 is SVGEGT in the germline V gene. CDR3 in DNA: TGTGCCAGCAGTTATTCAGGCACCTATAGCAATCAGCCCCAGCATTTT. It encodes CASSYSGTYSNQPQHF.